This TCR beta chain is from a study of T cells in Graves' hyperthyroidism and ophthalmopathy. This clonotype was seen many times. It was considered stable Graves' hyperthyroidism when ophthalmopathy did not progress within 18 months. Thyroid ultrasound, orbital computed tomography, clinical symptoms, and serum thyroxine and TRAb underpinned diagnoses. PBMCs came from around 10 ml fresh peripheral blood. Amplification yielded TCR beta CDR3 regions, with RNA transcripts as the source. In the first-round RT-PCR of the TCR CDR3, the HTBI primer set was used. Each CDR3 protein gets one entry after TCRdb re-called the multiplex PCR reads with MiXCR. Here the sample spans more than 450,000 distinct CDR3 sequences, 14% being singletons. Trimming cost V 4 bases and J 8 bases; bases outside gene matches: 7. The CDR3 is 13 amino acids. Germline CDR1 and CDR2: LGHDT and YNNKEL (reference sequence).

The sequenced sample consisted of blood. V usage is TRBV3-1 and J usage is TRBJ1-2; 7 positions match TRBD1. This TCR was recovered from a woman aged 35 to 49 with Graves' hyperthyroidism. The CDR3 coding sequence is TGTGCCAGCAGCCTCGACAGGGTTTGGGGCTACACCTTC. As protein: CASSLDRVWGYTF. Full variable domain (rest looked up from reference TRBV3-1 and TRBJ1-2): DTAVSQTPKYLVTQMGNDKSIKCEQNLGHDTMYWYKQDSKKFLKIMFSYNNKELIINETVPNRFSPKSPDKAHLNLHINSLELGDSAVYFCASSLDRVWGYTFGSGTRLTVV.